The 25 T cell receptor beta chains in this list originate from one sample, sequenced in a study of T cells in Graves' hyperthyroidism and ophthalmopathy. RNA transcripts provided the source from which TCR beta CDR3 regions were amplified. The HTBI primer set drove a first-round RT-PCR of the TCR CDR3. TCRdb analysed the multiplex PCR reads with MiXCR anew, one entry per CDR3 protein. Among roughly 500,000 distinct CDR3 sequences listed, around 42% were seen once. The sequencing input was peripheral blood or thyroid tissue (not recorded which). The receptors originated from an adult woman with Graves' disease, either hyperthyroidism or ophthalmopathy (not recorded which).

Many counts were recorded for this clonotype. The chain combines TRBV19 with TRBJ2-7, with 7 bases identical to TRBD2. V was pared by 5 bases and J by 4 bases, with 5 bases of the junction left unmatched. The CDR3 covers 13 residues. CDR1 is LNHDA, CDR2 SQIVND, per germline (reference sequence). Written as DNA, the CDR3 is TGTGCCAGTAGTTGGGCGGGAGAGTACGAGCAGTACTTC. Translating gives CASSWAGEYEQYF. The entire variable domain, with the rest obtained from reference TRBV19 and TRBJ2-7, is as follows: DGGITQSPKYLFRKEGQNVTLSCEQNLNHDAMYWYRQDPGQGLRLIYYSQIVNDFQKGDIAEGYSVSREKKESFPLTVTSAQKNPTAFYLCASSWAGEYEQYFGPGTRLTVT.

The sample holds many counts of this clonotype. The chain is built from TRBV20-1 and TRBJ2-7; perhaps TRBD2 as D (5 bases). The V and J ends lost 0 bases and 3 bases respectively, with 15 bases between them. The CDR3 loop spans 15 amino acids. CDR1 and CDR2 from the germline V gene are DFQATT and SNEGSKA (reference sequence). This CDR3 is CSARDFRTRSYEQYF. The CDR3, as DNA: TGCAGTGCTAGAGATTTTCGGACTCGGAGCTACGAGCAGTACTTC.

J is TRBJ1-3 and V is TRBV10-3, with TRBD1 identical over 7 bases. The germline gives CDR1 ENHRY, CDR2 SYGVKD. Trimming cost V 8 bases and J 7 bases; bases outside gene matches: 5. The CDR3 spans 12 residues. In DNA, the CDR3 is TGTGCCATCGGGGGACAGATGAACACCATATATTTT. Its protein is CAIGGQMNTIYF.

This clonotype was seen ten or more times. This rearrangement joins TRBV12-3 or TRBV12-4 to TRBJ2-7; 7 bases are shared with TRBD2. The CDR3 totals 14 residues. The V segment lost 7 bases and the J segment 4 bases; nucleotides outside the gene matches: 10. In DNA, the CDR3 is TGTGCCAGCACACCTTCAAGCGGGACTTACGAGCAGTACTTC. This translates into CASTPSSGTYEQYF.

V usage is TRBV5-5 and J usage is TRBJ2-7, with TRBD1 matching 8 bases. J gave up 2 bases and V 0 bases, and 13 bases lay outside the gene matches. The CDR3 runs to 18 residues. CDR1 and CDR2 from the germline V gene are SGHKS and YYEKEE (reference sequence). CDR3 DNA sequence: TGTGCCAGCAGCTTGGTTGGGGAGCCCGGGACAGGAGCCTACGAGCAGTACTTC. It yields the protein CASSLVGEPGTGAYEQYF.

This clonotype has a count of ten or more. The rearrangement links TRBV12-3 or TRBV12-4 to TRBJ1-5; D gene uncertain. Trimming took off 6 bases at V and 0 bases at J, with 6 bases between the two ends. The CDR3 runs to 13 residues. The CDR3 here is CASSFFSNQPQHF. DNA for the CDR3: TGTGCCAGCAGCTTTTTTAGCAATCAGCCCCAGCATTTT.

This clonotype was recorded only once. The CDR3 DNA reads TGCAGTGCTCCCTCCGGGACTAGCGCCTACAATGAGCAGTTCTTC. This translates into CSAPSGTSAYNEQFF. The chain links TRBV20-1 to TRBJ2-1, with 10 nucleotides matching TRBD2. The CDR3 sequence is 15 residues long. Looked up from germline, CDR1 is DFQATT and CDR2 is SNEGSKA (reference sequence). J lost 2 bases, V lost 5 bases, and 6 bases had no gene match.

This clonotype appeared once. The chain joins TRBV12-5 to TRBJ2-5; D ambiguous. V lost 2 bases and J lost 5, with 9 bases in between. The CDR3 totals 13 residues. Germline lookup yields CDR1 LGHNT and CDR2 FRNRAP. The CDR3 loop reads CASGLTHGETQYF. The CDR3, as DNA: TGTGCTAGTGGTTTGACCCACGGCGAGACCCAGTACTTC.

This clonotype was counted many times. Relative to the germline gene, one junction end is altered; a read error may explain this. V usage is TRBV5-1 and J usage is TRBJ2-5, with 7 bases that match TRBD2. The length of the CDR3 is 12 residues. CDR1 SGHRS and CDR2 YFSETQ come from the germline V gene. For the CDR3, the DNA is TGTGCTAGCAGCTTAGCGGGTGAGACCCAGTACTTC. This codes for CASSLAGETQYF.

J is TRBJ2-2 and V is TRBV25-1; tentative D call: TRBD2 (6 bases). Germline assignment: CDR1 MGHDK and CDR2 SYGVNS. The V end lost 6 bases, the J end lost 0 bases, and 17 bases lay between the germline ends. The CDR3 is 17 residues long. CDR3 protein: CASRGSGDLANTGELFF. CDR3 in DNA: TGTGCCAGCAGAGGATCGGGGGACCTAGCGAACACCGGGGAGCTGTTTTTT.

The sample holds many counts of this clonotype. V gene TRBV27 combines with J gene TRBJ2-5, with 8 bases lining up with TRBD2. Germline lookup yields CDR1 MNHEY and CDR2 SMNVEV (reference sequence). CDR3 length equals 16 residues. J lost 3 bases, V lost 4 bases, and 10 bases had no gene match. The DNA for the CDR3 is TGTGCCAGCAGTTGGTCGGCCGGGACTAGGAAAGAGACCCAGTACTTC. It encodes CASSWSAGTRKETQYF.

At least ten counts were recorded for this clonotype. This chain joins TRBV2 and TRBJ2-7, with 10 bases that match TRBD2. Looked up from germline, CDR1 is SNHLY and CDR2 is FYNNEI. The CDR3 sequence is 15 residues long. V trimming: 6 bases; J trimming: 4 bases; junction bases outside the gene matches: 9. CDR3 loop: CASSPKLAGSYEQYF. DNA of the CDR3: TGTGCCAGCAGCCCAAAACTAGCGGGATCGTACGAGCAGTACTTC.

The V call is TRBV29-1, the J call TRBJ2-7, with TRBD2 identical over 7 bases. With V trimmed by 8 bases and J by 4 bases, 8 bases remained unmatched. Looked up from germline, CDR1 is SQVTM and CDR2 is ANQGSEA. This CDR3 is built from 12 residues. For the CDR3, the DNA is TGCAGCTTGGGAGGGTCGGGATACGAGCAGTACTTC. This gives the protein CSLGGSGYEQYF.

The CDR3 nucleotides read TGTGCCAGCAGTTTTGGGCAGAGCATGAACACTGAAGCTTTCTTT. Its translation: CASSFGQSMNTEAFF. The chain joins TRBV27 to TRBJ1-1; D is unresolved. The CDR3 has 15 residues. V gave up 3 bases and J gave up 0 bases, with 11 bases separating them. Germline values: CDR1 MNHEY, CDR2 SMNVEV (reference sequence).

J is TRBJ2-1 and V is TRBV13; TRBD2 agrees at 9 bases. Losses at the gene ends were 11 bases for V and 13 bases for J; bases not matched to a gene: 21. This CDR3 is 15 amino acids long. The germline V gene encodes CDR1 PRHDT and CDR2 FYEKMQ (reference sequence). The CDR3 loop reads CAGGVGGRAGTGQFF. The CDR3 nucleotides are TGTGCCGGCGGCGTTGGCGGGAGGGCCGGGACGGGCCAGTTCTTC. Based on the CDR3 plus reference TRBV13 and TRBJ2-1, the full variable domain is AAGVIQSPRHLIKEKRETATLKCYPIPRHDTVYWYQQGPGQDPQFLISFYEKMQSDKGSIPDRFSAQQFSDYHSELNMSSLELGDSALYFCAGGVGGRAGTGQFFGPGTRLTVL.

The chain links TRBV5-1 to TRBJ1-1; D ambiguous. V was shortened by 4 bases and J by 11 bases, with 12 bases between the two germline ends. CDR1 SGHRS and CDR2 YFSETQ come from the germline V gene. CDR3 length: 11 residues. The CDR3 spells CASSLDNSAFF. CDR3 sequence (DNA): TGCGCCAGCAGCCTCGACAATTCGGCTTTCTTT.

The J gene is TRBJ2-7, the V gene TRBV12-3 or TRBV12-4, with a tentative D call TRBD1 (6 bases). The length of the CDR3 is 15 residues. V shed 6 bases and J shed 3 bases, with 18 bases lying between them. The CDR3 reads CASRENTGSGYEQYF. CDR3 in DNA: TGTGCCAGCAGGGAGAATACAGGGTCCGGCTACGAGCAGTACTTC.

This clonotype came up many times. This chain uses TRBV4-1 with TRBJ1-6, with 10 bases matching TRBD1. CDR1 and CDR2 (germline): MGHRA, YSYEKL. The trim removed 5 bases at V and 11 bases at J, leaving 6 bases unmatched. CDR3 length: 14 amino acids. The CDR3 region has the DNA TGCGCCAGCAGCTACTCGACAGGGGGCACACCCCTCCACTTT. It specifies CASSYSTGGTPLHF.

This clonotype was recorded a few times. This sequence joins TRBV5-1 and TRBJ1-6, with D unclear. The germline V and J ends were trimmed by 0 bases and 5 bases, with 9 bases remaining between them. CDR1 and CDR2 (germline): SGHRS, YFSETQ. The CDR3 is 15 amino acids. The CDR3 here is CASSLGSGNNSPLHF. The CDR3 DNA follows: TGCGCCAGCAGCTTGGGCAGCGGCAATAATTCACCCCTCCACTTT.

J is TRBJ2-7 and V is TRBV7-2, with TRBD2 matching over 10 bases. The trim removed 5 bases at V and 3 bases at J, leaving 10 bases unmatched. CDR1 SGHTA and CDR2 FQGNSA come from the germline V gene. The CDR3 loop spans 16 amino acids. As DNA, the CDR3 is TGTGCCAGCAGCCCGAGGGGGGCTAGCGGGAGCTACGAGCAGTACTTC. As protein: CASSPRGASGSYEQYF.

The CDR3 reads CSVAGGPGEKLFF. CDR3 coding DNA: TGCAGCGTTGCAGGGGGCCCAGGTGAAAAACTGTTTTTT. The chain combines TRBV29-1 with TRBJ1-4; TRBD1 matches at 8 bases. Germline assignment: CDR1 SQVTM and CDR2 ANQGSEA. V lost 4 bases to trimming and J lost 7 bases; unmatched junction nucleotides: 5. The CDR3 extends over 13 amino acids.

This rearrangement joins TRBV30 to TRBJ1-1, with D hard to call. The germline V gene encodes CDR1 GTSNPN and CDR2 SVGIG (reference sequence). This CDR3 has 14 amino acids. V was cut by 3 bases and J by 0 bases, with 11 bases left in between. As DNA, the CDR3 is TGTGCCTGGAGCGCTGGGGTGATGAACACTGAAGCTTTCTTT. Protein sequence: CAWSAGVMNTEAFF.

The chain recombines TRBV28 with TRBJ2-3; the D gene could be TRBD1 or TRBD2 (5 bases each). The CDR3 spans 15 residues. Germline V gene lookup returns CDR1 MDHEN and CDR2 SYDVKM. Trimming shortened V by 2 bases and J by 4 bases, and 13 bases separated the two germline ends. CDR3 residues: CASSLGGVLSDTQYF. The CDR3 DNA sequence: TGTGCCAGCAGTTTAGGGGGAGTGCTTTCAGATACGCAGTATTTT.

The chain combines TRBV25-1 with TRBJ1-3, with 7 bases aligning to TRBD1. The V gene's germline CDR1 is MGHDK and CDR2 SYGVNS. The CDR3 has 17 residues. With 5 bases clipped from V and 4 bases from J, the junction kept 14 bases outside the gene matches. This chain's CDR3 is CASSTKGAPFDGNTIYF. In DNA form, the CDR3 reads TGTGCCAGCAGTACCAAGGGGGCCCCTTTTGACGGAAACACCATATATTTT.

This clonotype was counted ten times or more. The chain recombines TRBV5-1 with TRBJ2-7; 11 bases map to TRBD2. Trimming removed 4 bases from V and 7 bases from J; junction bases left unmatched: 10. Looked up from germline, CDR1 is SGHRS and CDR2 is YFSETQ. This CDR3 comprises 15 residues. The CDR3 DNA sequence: TGCGCCAGCAGCCTAACCGGGACTAGCGGTACGGAGCAGTACTTC. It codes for CASSLTGTSGTEQYF.